The rows below give T cell receptor beta chains drawn from one sample of a study of T cells in pancreatic ductal adenocarcinoma. The repertoire was sequenced with immunoSEQ multiplex PCR; TCRdb's copy has only in-frame clones and lacks some. The sample holds 100,000 or so clones, around 96% seen once. Sequenced input: PBMCs. These receptors all come from a human donor with pancreatic ductal adenocarcinoma. CDR3s include the opening cysteine and the closing phenylalanine or tryptophan. D genes are given only for firm matches. Some rows mark clone size as missing; the rest say once, few, many or name a class of expanded clone.

clone_size j_call v_call d_call cdr3_nt cdr3_aa
NA TRBJ2-3 TRBV5-8 NA TGTGCCAGCAGCTTGGCGCTGCGGCCTTACACAGATACGCAGTATTTT CASSLALRPYTDTQYF
NA TRBJ2-7 TRBV7-8 TRBD1 TGTGCCAGCAGCTTCAAACAGGGGGCGTTCGAGCAGTACTTC CASSFKQGAFEQYF
NA TRBJ2-3 TRBV29-1 TRBD2 TGCAGCGTTGAGGTAGGACTAGAAGAAACAGATACGCAGTATTTT CSVEVGLEETDTQYF
NA TRBJ2-7 TRBV5-1 TRBD1 TGCGCCAGCAGCCAAAGGACAGGGGGCGACTTCCAATACGAGCAGTACTTC CASSQRTGGDFQYEQYF
NA TRBJ2-1 TRBV7-3 NA TGTGCCAGCAGCTTATCAGGGAATGAGCAGTTCTTC CASSLSGNEQFF
NA TRBJ1-4 TRBV18 TRBD1 TGTGCCAGCTCACCGACAGGGGTAGGGGAAAAACTGTTTTTT CASSPTGVGEKLFF
NA TRBJ2-2 TRBV4-3 TRBD1 TGCGCCAGCAGCCAGCATACTCCGGGACAGGGGACCGGGGAGCTGTTTTTT CASSQHTPGQGTGELFF
NA TRBJ2-5 TRBV10-3 TRBD2 TGTGCCACCAGCGGGAGACAAGAGACCCAGTACTTC CATSGRQETQYF
NA TRBJ2-1 TRBV5-4 NA TGTGCCAGCAGCTCCAGCGGCAATGAGCAGTTCTTC CASSSSGNEQFF
once TRBJ2-1 TRBV19 TRBD2 TGTGCCAGTAGTATAGGGGAGGGCAGAAGCTCCTACAATGAGCAGTTCTTC CASSIGEGRSSYNEQFF
NA TRBJ2-1 TRBV6-4 TRBD2 TGTGCCAGCAGTGACACACTAAATAGCGGGAGAGGGGATGAGCAGTTCTTC CASSDTLNSGRGDEQFF
NA TRBJ2-7 TRBV5-1 TRBD2 TGCGCCAGCAGCTTGTTTTTTAGTGAGACTAGCGGGGTCTACGAGCAGTACTTC CASSLFFSETSGVYEQYF
NA TRBJ2-7 TRBV7-8 NA TGTGCCAGCAGCTTTCATCCCGGCTCCTACGAGCAGTACTTC CASSFHPGSYEQYF
NA TRBJ2-3 TRBV4-1 NA TGCGCCAGCAGCCAAGAATGGGGGCCATACGGGCAGTATTTT CASSQEWGPYGQYF
NA TRBJ1-5 TRBV18 TRBD1 TGTGCCAGCTCACCTCAGGACAGGGGGATAAATCAGCCCCAGCATTTT CASSPQDRGINQPQHF
once TRBJ1-1 TRBV10-3 TRBD1 TGTGCCATCAGTGAAGGACAGGGGACGGGCGGCACTGAAGCTTTCTTT CAISEGQGTGGTEAFF
NA TRBJ2-7 TRBV2 NA TGTGCCAGCAGGAGGGACTCCTCCTACGAGCAGTACTTC CASRRDSSYEQYF
NA TRBJ2-7 TRBV20-1 NA TGCAGTGGATCGGGAGCATACGAGCAGTACTTC CSGSGAYEQYF
NA TRBJ2-7 TRBV28 NA TGTGCCAGCAGCCCGGGACTCCCATACGAGCAGTACTTC CASSPGLPYEQYF
NA TRBJ2-3 TRBV6-6 NA TGTGCCAGCAGCCCGCGGGCCCCAGCTAGCACAGATACGCAGTATTTT CASSPRAPASTDTQYF
NA TRBJ1-4 TRBV2 NA TGTGCCAGCAGTAGAAGGGGTGAAAAACTGTTTTTT CASSRRGEKLFF
NA TRBJ2-7 TRBV4-2 TRBD2 TGTGCCAGCAGCCCACAACCCGGGACTATGACCTACGAGCAGTACTTC CASSPQPGTMTYEQYF
once TRBJ2-7 TRBV18 TRBD2 TGTGCCAGCTCACCACCCCTAGCGGGAGGGCCCTACGAGCAGTACTTC CASSPPLAGGPYEQYF
NA TRBJ1-2 TRBV6-5 NA TGTGCCAGCAGTCCGGGTTTCCTCTATGGCTACACCTTC CASSPGFLYGYTF
NA TRBJ2-1 TRBV5-4 TRBD2 TGTGCCAGCAGCCCGGGACTAGCGGGGGCCCTCGAGCAGTTCTTC CASSPGLAGALEQFF
once TRBJ1-5 TRBV30 TRBD1 TGTGCCTGGCAACAGGGGATGGTCAATCAGCCCCAGCATTTT CAWQQGMVNQPQHF
NA TRBJ2-3 TRBV6-1 NA TGTGCCAGCAGTCCCCTCTCAGTGGGCCGCGATACGCAGTATTTT CASSPLSVGRDTQYF
NA TRBJ2-5 TRBV6-5 NA TGTGCCAGCCGGACAGCACAAGAGACCCAGTACTTC CASRTAQETQYF
few TRBJ1-2 TRBV7-2 NA TGTGCCAGCAGCTTTTCTGGGGAGTTGGGCTACACCTTC CASSFSGELGYTF
NA TRBJ1-2 TRBV28 NA TGTGCCAGCAGGTACCTGGGGGCAGTTGGCGGGCCTAATAACTATGGCTACACCTTC CASRYLGAVGGPNNYGYTF
once TRBJ2-7 TRBV6-5 NA TGTGCCAGCAGTTCCGACAGGAACGAGCAGTACTTC CASSSDRNEQYF
once TRBJ2-7 TRBV6-9 NA TGTGCCAGCAGTTTTCAGCGCCTTTTGTTCTACGAGCAGTACTTC CASSFQRLLFYEQYF
NA TRBJ2-1 TRBV7-3 TRBD2 TGTGCCAGCAGCTTAACAGGTCTAGCGGGACTCTACAATGAGCAGTTCTTC CASSLTGLAGLYNEQFF
NA TRBJ2-3 TRBV12-5 NA TGTGCTAGTGGTTCCCCTACCAGCGGGAGCACAGATACGCAGTATTTT CASGSPTSGSTDTQYF
NA TRBJ1-5 TRBV20-1 NA TGCAGTGCCGGACACAATCAGCCCCAGCATTTT CSAGHNQPQHF
NA TRBJ2-2 TRBV18 TRBD2 TGTGCCAGCTCACCACGGGAGACTAGCGGGAGTGGCGACGGGGAGCTGTTTTTT CASSPRETSGSGDGELFF
NA TRBJ2-7 TRBV27 NA TGTGCCAGCAGTGGGGAGTCTTCCTACGAGCAGTACTTC CASSGESSYEQYF
NA TRBJ2-7 TRBV7-8 NA TGTGCCAGCAGCTTCGGGACAACCCCCCGAGAGCAGTACTTC CASSFGTTPREQYF
NA TRBJ2-3 TRBV7-3 NA TGTGCCAGCAGCTCCCAAGCTAGCTGGGATACGCAGTATTTT CASSSQASWDTQYF
NA TRBJ2-2 TRBV13 NA TGTGCCAGCAGCTTATCGGAGGAGACCGGGGAGCTGTTTTTT CASSLSEETGELFF
NA TRBJ2-7 TRBV6-1 NA TGTGCCAGCGGACAGAGCTACGAGCAGTACTTC CASGQSYEQYF